Presented here are 3 T cell receptor beta chains from one specimen sequenced in a study of blood T cell repertoires in COVID-19. Libraries were prepared by immunoSEQ multiplex PCR; TCRdb keeps only in-frame clonotypes and omits some of them. This sample yields tens of thousands of clones, of which more than 70% are seen a single time; approximately 14% belongs to the top ten. The sequenced sample consisted of peripheral blood. The source is a woman between 70 and 85 years old with acute or convalescent COVID-19.

This sequence joins TRBV27 and TRBJ2-7; 10 bases align to TRBD2. Germline CDR1 MNHEY, CDR2 SMNVEV (reference sequence). This CDR3 is built from 18 residues. V lost 5 bases, J lost 0 bases, and 13 bases stayed unmatched. Here the CDR3 reads CASSPLRAGGPLSYEQYV. The DNA for the CDR3 is TGTGCCAGCAGTCCCCTCAGAGCGGGGGGGCCCCTCTCCTACGAGCAGTACGTC.

This rearrangement joins TRBV19 to TRBJ1-6; 8 positions match TRBD1. Germline-derived CDR1 and CDR2 are LNHDA and SQIVND (reference sequence). The CDR3 is 12 residues long. J lost 11 bases, V lost 6 bases, and 3 bases had no gene match. The chain's CDR3 is CASRQQGAPLHF. The CDR3 region has the DNA TGTGCCAGTAGACAACAGGGGGCACCCCTCCACTTT. Using reference TRBV19 and TRBJ1-6 for the parts outside the CDR3, the full variable domain is DGGITQSPKYLFRKEGQNVTLSCEQNLNHDAMYWYRQDPGQGLRLIYYSQIVNDFQKGDIAEGYSVSREKKESFPLTVTSAQKNPTAFYLCASRQQGAPLHFGNGTRLTVT.

The chain recombines TRBV9 with TRBJ2-5, with 12 nucleotides matching TRBD2. CDR3 length equals 16 residues. V shed 3 bases and J 5 bases; nucleotides not matched to a gene: 8. Germline lookup yields CDR1 SGDLS and CDR2 YYNGEE. The CDR3 is CASSDLAGGPGETQYF. CDR3 DNA sequence: TGTGCCAGCAGCGACCTAGCGGGAGGGCCTGGGGAGACCCAGTACTTC.